This section outlines one T cell receptor beta chain sequence together with its context. Its matching antigen is unknown. This sample was included in a study of cytomegalovirus exposure and HLA in healthy donors. Study results and limitations: Cytomegalovirus-associated status was assigned to 164 TCR beta chains. Reportedly, TCR beta sequences accurately predicted HLA-A and HLA-B alleles in most subjects.

While unrecorded immune exposures were likely, the donors were nominally healthy when sampled. Primers for the PCR totalled 60 Vbeta and 13 Jbeta. Sequenced by immunoSEQ multiplex PCR; TCRdb stores in-frame clones only, minus some. Here the sample spans approximately 150,000 clones, over 60% being singletons. The sequenced material came from PBMCs. This clonotype originated in a young woman in good health and CMV-seropositive.

CDR3 DNA sequence: TGTGCCTCGGGGGGATTCACCGGGGAGCTGTTTTTT. It specifies CASGGFTGELFF. This chain links TRBV19 with TRBJ2-2; TRBD2 aligns across 7 bases. The CDR3 is 12 residues long. CDR1 LNHDA and CDR2 SQIVND come from the germline V gene (reference sequence). V lost 11 bases, J lost 4 bases, and 4 bases stayed unmatched.